This TCR beta chain was identified during a study of blood T cell repertoires in COVID-19. Turning to the study itself: PBMCs, B-cell-depleted T cells, or T cells provided the cDNA or gDNA that made up the material.

The CDR3 runs 14 residues. V dropped 1 base and J dropped 4 bases, with 10 bases sitting between them. Germline-derived CDR1 and CDR2 are SGHAT and FQDESV (reference sequence). In the original processing: Amplification with reference gene primers provided the estimates of nucleated cell counts. The table came from immunoSEQ multiplex PCR; TCRdb's copy has only in-frame clones and leaves some out. V and J calls plus clone size are reproduced from that table; the DNA served to infer D and trimming. The top ten clones hold 6.9% of a sample with approximately 170,000 clones, approximately 85% of them seen once.

Sequences were obtained from peripheral blood. The sequence came from an elderly man with COVID-19, enrolled during active disease. The chain uses TRBV11-1 and TRBJ1-1; a weak D match, TRBD1 (5 bases). The chain's CDR3 is CASSLVGQGTEAFF. CDR3 DNA sequence: TGTGCCAGCAGCTTAGTTGGCCAGGGCACTGAAGCTTTCTTT.